This paragraph covers one T cell receptor beta chain sequence. Per the original data handling: Amplifying reference gene primers gave estimates of nucleated cell counts. Only in-frame clones appear in the TCRdb table, and some are missing; sequencing was by immunoSEQ multiplex PCR. V, J and clone size were drawn from that table, and D and trimming were deduced from the DNA. This table holds about 300,000 clones, about 89% found once. Per the germline V gene, CDR1 is LNHNV and CDR2 is YYDKDF (reference sequence). The CDR3 contains 14 residues. The junction had 3 bases not matched to a gene; V was cut back by 5 bases and J by 3 bases. These data originate in a study of blood T cell repertoires in COVID-19.

This TCR was sampled from a man younger than 30 who had recovered from COVID-19. This chain connects TRBV15 to TRBJ2-3, with TRBD1 matching 9 bases. Sequenced sample: peripheral blood. CDR3 amino acids: CATSWTGVTDTQYF. The CDR3 bases are TGTGCCACCAGCTGGACAGGGGTTACAGATACGCAGTATTTT.